This T cell receptor beta chain was documented in a study of OX40 agonist ivuxolimab in advanced cancers. Study at large: Six ivuxolimab dose levels, 0.01 to 10 mg/kg, were given intravenously every 2 weeks. There were three patients with partial responses, one having hepatocellular carcinoma and two cutaneous melanoma.

Patients had blood sampled at baseline and again on cycle 4 day 1 and cycle 7 day 1. Only in-frame clones appear in the TCRdb table, and some are missing; sequencing was by immunoSEQ multiplex PCR. Found here are tens of thousands of clones, roughly nine tenths of them singletons; the top ten hold approximately 15%. This clone was seen only a few times. The TCR comes from an adult with an advanced solid tumor such as melanoma, head and neck, liver or kidney cancer. The source was CD4+ or CD8+ T cells sorted from blood, collected in a trial of the OX40 agonist ivuxolimab.

CDR3 sequence (DNA): TGTGCCAGCAGTTCCCTTTGGGGACAGGTGTACGAGCAGTACTTC. Translated: CASSSLWGQVYEQYF. This rearrangement joins TRBV27 to TRBJ2-7, with 8 positions matching TRBD1. This CDR3 contains 15 residues. V trimming: 4 bases; J trimming: 4 bases; junction bases outside the gene matches: 9. Germline CDR1 is MNHEY and CDR2 is SMNVEV (reference sequence).